This TCR beta chain was sequenced for a study of blood T cell repertoires in COVID-19. Study details: Samples representing acute and convalescent COVID-19 were sourced from the United States, Italy and Spain. T cells, B-cell-depleted T cells, or PBMCs supplied cDNA or gDNA.

The CDR3 has 16 residues. Germline CDR1 is SGHNT and CDR2 is YYREEE (reference sequence). Trimming left V 0 bases short and J 2 bases short, with 14 bases between. Under the authors' procedure: Amplification with reference gene primers provided the estimates of nucleated cell counts. Sequencing was performed with immunoSEQ multiplex PCR; in TCRdb, only in-frame clones are kept and a portion is missing. V and J calls and clone size are given by that table; D and trimming were obtained from the DNA. The sample records fewer than 15,000 clones, nearly 95% being singletons. The chain has TRBV5-4 and TRBJ1-2; a weak D match, TRBD1 (6 bases). The TCR comes from a woman in her 70s with active COVID-19. Sequencing used peripheral blood. The CDR3 reads CASSLALRGWNYGYTF. CDR3 coding DNA: TGTGCCAGCAGCTTGGCCCTCAGGGGCTGGAACTATGGCTACACCTTC.